The 24 T cell receptor beta chains below come from one sample, sequenced in a study of blood T cell repertoires in COVID-19. Produced via immunoSEQ multiplex PCR; TCRdb's table is partial and in-frame only. Here the sample spans 200,000 to 250,000 clones, roughly 80% being singletons. The specimen was PBMCs or T cells enriched from blood (not recorded which). These receptors were collected from a woman in her 40s who had been exposed to COVID-19.

The chain is built from TRBV12-3 or TRBV12-4 and TRBJ1-2; D not resolved. V was pared by 6 bases and J by 7 bases, with 9 bases between. The CDR3 has 11 amino acids. DNA for the CDR3: TGTGCCAGCAGACCCCCGGGTGGCTACACCTTC. This translates into CASRPPGGYTF.

The chain uses TRBV7-9 and TRBJ1-1, with 8 bases that match TRBD1. Germline values: CDR1 SEHNR, CDR2 FQNEAQ (reference sequence). CDR3 length: 16 amino acids. J lost 6 bases, V lost 5 bases, and 14 bases had no gene match. The CDR3 spells CASSAYSSATGAEAFF. CDR3 DNA sequence: TGTGCCAGCAGCGCCTACAGTTCAGCGACAGGGGCTGAAGCTTTCTTT.

The rearrangement joins TRBV29-1 to TRBJ2-1; 16 nucleotides match TRBD2. Unmatched junction bases numbered 5, after V lost 3 bases and J lost 0 bases. The germline gives CDR1 SQVTM, CDR2 ANQGSEA. The CDR3 has 18 amino acids. CDR3 sequence (DNA): TGCAGCGTTGATGGGACTAGCGGGGGGGGAAGCTCCTACAATGAGCAGTTCTTC. Translating it yields CSVDGTSGGGSSYNEQFF.

The chain joins TRBV14 to TRBJ1-2; TRBD1 aligns across 11 bases. This CDR3 is 18 amino acids long. Unmatched junction bases numbered 15, after V lost 4 bases and J lost 5 bases. Germline lookup yields CDR1 SGHDN and CDR2 FVKESK. The CDR3 bases are TGTGCCAGCAGCCCCCGACCGGGTCCCGGGACAGGGGGATATGGCTACACCTTC. Its translation: CASSPRPGPGTGGYGYTF.

The rearrangement uses TRBV3-1 (or the pseudogene TRBV3-2) and TRBJ1-5; TRBD1 agrees at 7 bases. CDR1 is LGHDT, CDR2 YNNKEL, per germline (reference sequence). The junction had 1 base not matched to a gene; V was cut back by 1 base and J by 7 bases. The CDR3 has 13 residues. CDR3 residues: CASSQGRGQPQHF. The CDR3 DNA sequence: TGTGCCAGCAGCCAAGGCAGGGGGCAGCCCCAGCATTTT.

In this sample, this clone turned up a few times. The V and J genes are TRBV27 and TRBJ2-7, with 10 bases aligning to TRBD2. The V segment lost 2 bases and the J segment 3 bases; nucleotides outside the gene matches: 7. CDR3 length: 16 amino acids. Germline V CDR1 and CDR2: MNHEY, SMNVEV (reference sequence). CDR3 protein: CASSLTSGTRLYEQYF. The CDR3 DNA sequence: TGTGCCAGCAGTTTAACTAGCGGGACCCGCCTCTACGAGCAGTACTTC.

This clone came up once. V gene TRBV6-1 combines with J gene TRBJ2-5; D is uncertain. Germline V gene lookup returns CDR1 MNHNS and CDR2 SASEGT. With 2 bases removed from V and 4 bases from J, the gap between germline ends came to 5 bases. The CDR3 has 12 residues. The CDR3 sequence is CASSELRETQYF. In DNA form, the CDR3 reads TGTGCCAGCAGTGAACTTCGAGAGACCCAGTACTTC.

The V gene is TRBV3-1 (or the pseudogene TRBV3-2), the J gene TRBJ1-1; D is perhaps TRBD1 (5 bases). V gave up 4 bases and J gave up 3 bases, with 12 bases separating them. Per germline, CDR1 LGHDT and CDR2 YNNKEL (reference sequence). The CDR3 is 14 residues long. Here the CDR3 DNA reads TGTGCCAGCAGCCTTGGGGGGTGGGACACTGAAGCTTTCTTT. Its translation is CASSLGGWDTEAFF.

V usage is TRBV5-4 and J usage is TRBJ1-2; D gene uncertain. The V end was cut by 0 bases, the J end by 2 bases, with 14 bases between. The CDR3 contains 16 residues. Germline-derived CDR1 and CDR2 are SGHNT and YYREEE (reference sequence). The CDR3 loop is CASSLEVSRPNYGYTF. Written as DNA, the CDR3 is TGTGCCAGCAGCTTGGAAGTGAGCAGGCCCAACTATGGCTACACCTTC.

The CDR3 DNA sequence: TGTGCCAGCAGCATAGACAGGGGGCTTAACTATGGCTACACCTTC. This translates into CASSIDRGLNYGYTF. This sequence joins TRBV7-9 and TRBJ1-2, with 10 bases lining up with TRBD1. Germline V gene sequence: CDR1 SEHNR, CDR2 FQNEAQ (reference sequence). The CDR3 consists of 15 residues. Trimming removed 5 bases from V and 1 base from J; junction bases left unmatched: 4.

The genes are TRBV29-1 and TRBJ2-7; 11 nucleotides match TRBD2. The CDR3 totals 14 residues. Trimming at V came to 4 bases and at J to 4 bases, leaving 6 bases not matched to a gene. Germline V gives CDR1 SQVTM, CDR2 ANQGSEA. The CDR3 region is CSVGLAGGPYEQYF. The CDR3 nucleotides are TGCAGCGTTGGCCTAGCGGGGGGACCGTACGAGCAGTACTTC.

The sample holds one count of this clone. The chain is built from TRBV6-5 and TRBJ1-4; D ambiguous. Trimming removed 6 bases from V and 6 bases from J, with 11 bases in between. The CDR3 is made up of 13 amino acids. Germline CDR1 MNHEY, CDR2 SVGAGI. Here the CDR3 reads CASSRNRYEKLFF. DNA for the CDR3: TGTGCCAGCAGCCGGAACAGATATGAAAAACTGTTTTTT.

Turning to this clone: Within the sample, other DNA sequences also encode this same CDR3. The genes are TRBV6-1 and TRBJ1-2; 9 bases are a match to TRBD1. The J segment lost 3 bases and the V segment lost 3 bases, leaving 2 bases of the junction unmatched. CDR3 length: 14 amino acids. The germline gives CDR1 MNHNS, CDR2 SASEGT. For the CDR3, the DNA is TGTGCCAGCAGTGACCGGGACAGGGACTATGGCTACACCTTC. As protein: CASSDRDRDYGYTF.

The CDR3 region is CASSFSRRTAQETQYF. Here the CDR3 DNA reads TGTGCCAGCAGTTTCTCACGGAGGACAGCCCAAGAGACCCAGTACTTC. The rearrangement uses TRBV27 and TRBJ2-5, with TRBD1 as a possible D gene (6 bases). V was clipped by 3 bases and J by 1 base, with 15 bases between them. CDR1 and CDR2 (germline): MNHEY, SMNVEV (reference sequence). This CDR3 contains 16 residues.

The genes are TRBV7-8 and TRBJ1-3; D is undetermined. Trimming took 8 bases from V and 0 from J, leaving 5 bases between them. Germline V gene lookup returns CDR1 SGHVS and CDR2 FQNEAQ. The CDR3 is 12 amino acids. This CDR3 reads CASGSSGNTIYF. DNA of the CDR3: TGTGCCAGCGGCAGCTCTGGAAACACCATATATTTT.

This clone was seen a single time. This sequence joins TRBV28 and TRBJ2-1, with unresolved D. V lost 7 bases to trimming and J lost 0 bases, with 16 bases between them. CDR3 length: 16 amino acids. CDR1 is MDHEN and CDR2 is SYDVKM in the germline V gene. The CDR3 here is CASMGLAASSYNEQFF. CDR3 DNA sequence: TGTGCCAGCATGGGTTTGGCGGCAAGCTCCTACAATGAGCAGTTCTTC.

Of note for this clone: A junction end diverges from the germline sequence, so it may reflect a read error. The gene calls are TRBV4-2 and TRBJ2-5; D perhaps matches TRBD2 (7 bases). Germline V lookup: CDR1 LGHNA, CDR2 YNFKEQ. The CDR3 extends over 16 amino acids. CDR3 DNA: TGTGCCAGCAGCCAAGATAGGCGGGGGCCCCAAGATACCCAGTACTTC. Protein product: CASSQDRRGPQDTQYF.

The chain combines TRBV4-1 with TRBJ2-7; the match to TRBD2 covers 8 bases. V lost 1 base and J lost 0; bases outside the gene matches: 5. The CDR3 extends over 16 amino acids. Germline V CDR1 and CDR2: MGHRA, YSYEKL. The DNA of the CDR3 is TGCGCCAGCAGCCAAGCGGGGGGGTGGAGCTCCTACGAGCAGTACTTC. Protein sequence: CASSQAGGWSSYEQYF.

In this sample, this clone turned up once. The CDR3 nucleotides are TGTGCCAGTAGTATGCGGACAGCCGATGGCTACACCTTC. Amino acid sequence: CASSMRTADGYTF. V gene TRBV19 combines with J gene TRBJ1-2; a weak D match, TRBD1 (6 bases). Trimming shortened V by 3 bases and J by 6 bases, and 11 bases separated the two germline ends. The CDR3 covers 13 residues. Germline V lookup: CDR1 LNHDA, CDR2 SQIVND (reference sequence).

The CDR3 loop is CASSLTGTGTNNEQFF. The CDR3 DNA reads as TGTGCCAGCAGCCTCACCGGGACAGGAACAAACAATGAGCAGTTCTTC. This chain connects TRBV11-3 to TRBJ2-1, with TRBD1 identical over 8 bases. The CDR3 spans 16 residues. Looked up from germline, CDR1 is SGHNT and CDR2 is YENEEA. V shed 5 bases, J shed 5 bases, and the junction held 11 bases outside the gene matches.

A word on this clone: Within the sample, other DNA sequences also encode this same CDR3. The V gene is TRBV12-3 or TRBV12-4, the J gene TRBJ1-1, with a weak D call TRBD1 (6 bases). The CDR3 covers 13 residues. Trimming removed 7 bases at V and 1 base at J, with 10 bases between. The CDR3 DNA sequence: TGTGCCAGCACTGGGACACCGAACACTGAAGCTTTCTTT. The encoded protein is CASTGTPNTEAFF.

About this clone itself: In the same sample, other DNA sequences code for this CDR3. The chain is built from TRBV7-2 and TRBJ2-7; 8 nucleotides align to TRBD2. CDR3 length: 16 residues. The V gene end was trimmed by 0 bases and the J gene end by 2 bases; junction bases not matched to a gene: 6. Germline V CDR1 and CDR2: SGHTA, FQGNSA. DNA of the CDR3: TGTGCCAGCAGCTTAGCGTCGGGAGGGAGCCCCTACGAGCAGTACTTC. It translates to CASSLASGGSPYEQYF.

The chain is built from TRBV7-2 and TRBJ2-1; 7 bases map to TRBD1. Per the germline V gene, CDR1 is SGHTA and CDR2 is FQGNSA. The CDR3 spans 15 residues. V lost 5 bases and J lost 3; bases outside the gene matches: 7. CDR3 sequence reads: CASSITGTVYNEQFF. The CDR3 DNA reads TGTGCCAGCAGCATCACCGGGACAGTCTACAATGAGCAGTTCTTC. Together with reference TRBV7-2 and TRBJ2-1, the CDR3 gives the full variable domain: GAGVSQSPSNKVTEKGKDVELRCDPISGHTALYWYRQSLGQGLEFLIYFQGNSAPDKSGLPSDRFSAERTGGSVSTLTIQRTQQEDSAVYLCASSITGTVYNEQFFGPGTRLTVL.

The chain combines TRBV4-2 with TRBJ1-5; no clear D gene. CDR1 and CDR2 from the germline V gene are LGHNA and YNFKEQ. The V gene lost 4 bases and the J gene lost 3 bases, with 7 bases spanning the gap. This CDR3 has 13 amino acids. The CDR3 is CASSPSPNQPQHF. CDR3 nucleotides: TGTGCCAGCAGCCCGTCCCCCAATCAGCCCCAGCATTTT.